This paragraph reports one TCR beta chain. The antigen is unknown. TCRdb fed the multiplex PCR reads into MiXCR, producing one record per CDR3 protein. The repertoire holds 85,000 to 130,000 distinct CDR3 sequences, with approximately 21% as singletons. This record comes from a study of breast tumors, draining lymph nodes, adjacent tissues. Whole-study findings and limits: Tumor repertoires ranked between lymph nodes and nontumor tissue in diversity, with V and J gene preferences. Findings are consistent with lymph node origin and intratumoral expansion of most tumor T cells.

With V trimmed by 3 bases and J by 3 bases, 1 base remained unmatched. The germline V gene has CDR1 MNHEY and CDR2 SMNVEV (reference sequence). The CDR3 has 13 residues. Axillary draining lymph nodes of breast cancer patients supplied the node samples. Material for sequencing was axillary lymph node tissue. The sequence came from a female donor with breast cancer. Some clones in this sample may be carry-over from other donors' samples. The gene calls are TRBV27 and TRBJ1-2, with TRBD1 identical over 7 bases. The CDR3 coding sequence is TGTGCCAGCAGTTTGCAGGGGGACTATGGCTACACCTTC. The encoded protein is CASSLQGDYGYTF.